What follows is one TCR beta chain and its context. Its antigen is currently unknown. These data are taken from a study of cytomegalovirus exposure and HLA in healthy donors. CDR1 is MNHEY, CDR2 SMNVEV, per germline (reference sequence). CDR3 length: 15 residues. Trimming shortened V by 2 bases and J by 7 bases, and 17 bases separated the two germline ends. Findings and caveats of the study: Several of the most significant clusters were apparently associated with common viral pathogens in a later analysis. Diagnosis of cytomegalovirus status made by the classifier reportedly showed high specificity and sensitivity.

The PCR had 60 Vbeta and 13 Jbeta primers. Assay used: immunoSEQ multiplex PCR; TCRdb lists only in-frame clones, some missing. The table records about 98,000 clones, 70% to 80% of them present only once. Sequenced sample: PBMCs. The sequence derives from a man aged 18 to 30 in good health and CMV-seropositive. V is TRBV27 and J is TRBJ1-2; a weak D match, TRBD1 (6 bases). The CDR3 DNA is TGTGCCAGCAGTTTAAAACCCACAGGGACGACTGGCTACACCTTC. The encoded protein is CASSLKPTGTTGYTF.